The clone carrying this T cell receptor (beta chain) was seen a few times. The data were obtained in a study of T-cell reconstitution after alpha-beta-depleted transplantation in children. Preparation of the TCRbeta library was carried out with unique molecular identifiers. MiXCR, applied by TCRdb to the PCR reads, yields one record per CDR3 protein. Here the sample spans 500,000 or so distinct CDR3 sequences, 30% to 35% being singletons. This CDR3 is built from 15 residues. The V and J ends lost 4 bases and 4 bases, in that order; junction bases with no gene match: 4. The V gene's germline CDR1 is SGHAT and CDR2 FQNNGV.

The TCR originated in a human donor who donated a stem cell graft to a child with aplastic anemia. The chain joins TRBV11-2 to TRBJ2-5; TRBD2 agrees at 12 bases. Sample: PBMCs from the stem cell graft donor, taken from the stem cell graft. The CDR3 region is CASSSPGLAGETQYF. CDR3 nucleotides: TGTGCCAGCAGCTCCCCGGGACTAGCGGGAGAGACCCAGTACTTC.